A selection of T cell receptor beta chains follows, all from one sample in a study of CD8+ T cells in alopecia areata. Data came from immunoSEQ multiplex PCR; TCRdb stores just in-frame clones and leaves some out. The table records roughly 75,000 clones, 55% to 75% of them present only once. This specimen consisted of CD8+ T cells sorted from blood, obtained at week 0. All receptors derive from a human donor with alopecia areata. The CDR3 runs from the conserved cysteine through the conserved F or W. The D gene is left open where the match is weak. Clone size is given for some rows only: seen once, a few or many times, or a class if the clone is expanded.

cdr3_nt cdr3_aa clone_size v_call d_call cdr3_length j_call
TGTGCCTGGGACCGTGGGGGAGTAATAGATGAGCAGTTCTTC CAWDRGGVIDEQFF . TRBV30 . 14 TRBJ2-1
TGCGCCAGCAGCGGAGCCGGGGAGCTGTTTTTT CASSGAGELFF . TRBV5-1 . 11 TRBJ2-2
TGTGCCACTGAGTACCTCGGGGCACAGCATTTT CATEYLGAQHF . TRBV6-6 . 11 TRBJ1-5
TGCAGCGCAAGGACAGGAGGGTCCTACGAGCAGTACTTC CSARTGGSYEQYF once TRBV29-1 . 13 TRBJ2-7
TGTGCCAGCAGTAGTAGCGGGGGAGGCACAGATACGCAGTATTTT CASSSSGGGTDTQYF few TRBV27 TRBD2 15 TRBJ2-3
TGTGCCACCAGCCCCGCGGCCGGCGAGCAGTACTTC CATSPAAGEQYF . TRBV15 . 12 TRBJ2-7
TGCAGCGTTGAAGGAATAGGAACCAACGGAGGAGAGACCCAGTACTTC CSVEGIGTNGGETQYF . TRBV29-1 . 16 TRBJ2-5
TGTGCCAGCACCGAACGGACAGGGGGCGAGCAGTACTTC CASTERTGGEQYF . TRBV25-1 TRBD1 13 TRBJ2-7
TGCAGCGTTGAATTGCGAGCAGGGGGCACAGATACGCAGTATTTT CSVELRAGGTDTQYF . TRBV29-1 . 15 TRBJ2-3
TGCGCCAGCACCCCAATCGGCGGGATGGTCTACGAGCAGTACTTC CASTPIGGMVYEQYF few TRBV5-1 . 15 TRBJ2-7
TGTGCCAGCAGCCTAGGGACAGTTAGCAATCAGCCCCAGCATTTT CASSLGTVSNQPQHF . TRBV27 TRBD1 15 TRBJ1-5
TGTGCCAGCAGCCAGAGGGGGGCTCAAGTTGAGACCCAGTACTTC CASSQRGAQVETQYF few TRBV28 . 15 TRBJ2-5
TGTGCCAGCAGCTTCCGGGACAGGGGGTACAATGAGCAGTTCTTC CASSFRDRGYNEQFF few TRBV7-9 TRBD1 15 TRBJ2-1
TGTGCCAGCAGTTCCTCCGAGGGGCCGTCCTACGAGCAGTACTTC CASSSSEGPSYEQYF . TRBV2 . 15 TRBJ2-7
TGCGCCAGCAGCTTGGACCCGGGATACGAGCAGTACTTC CASSLDPGYEQYF . TRBV5-1 . 13 TRBJ2-7
TGTGCCAGCAGCCCTAGCGGGGGCTCCTACAATGAGCAGTTCTTC CASSPSGGSYNEQFF . TRBV7-2 TRBD2 15 TRBJ2-1
TGTGCCAGCAGGGGACAGCAAGATGAAAAACTGTTTTTT CASRGQQDEKLFF . TRBV9 TRBD1 13 TRBJ1-4
TGTGCCAGCAGCTCGCGGGAGGGGAGAATACACAATGAGCAGTTCTTC CASSSREGRIHNEQFF . TRBV7-9 TRBD2 16 TRBJ2-1
TGTGCCAGCAGCCCACCAGGGGGTGGGGAGACCCAGTACTTC CASSPPGGGETQYF . TRBV7-9 TRBD1 14 TRBJ2-5
TGTGCCAGCAGTCCCTCCACCGGGGAGCTGTTTTTT CASSPSTGELFF . TRBV27 . 12 TRBJ2-2
TGTGCCATCAGTGATCCAGACCCGGGACAGGGGTTCGGTCAGCCCCAGCATTTT CAISDPDPGQGFGQPQHF . TRBV10-3 TRBD1 18 TRBJ1-5
TGTGCCAGCAGCTTGGGGGTCCCCGCCCCAGAGACCCAGTACTTC CASSLGVPAPETQYF . TRBV5-6 . 15 TRBJ2-5
TGTGCCAGCAGCCCAACGGGACCAAACACCGGGGAGCTGTTTTTT CASSPTGPNTGELFF . TRBV7-9 . 15 TRBJ2-2
TGTGCCACCCTCACAGGGAGCTCCTACAATGAGCAGTTCTTC CATLTGSSYNEQFF . TRBV6-5 . 14 TRBJ2-1
TGTGCCAGCCGCGAGGCCGGTTTCTATGGCTACACCTTC CASREAGFYGYTF few TRBV28 . 13 TRBJ1-2
TGCAGCGGCACCACGGGTATCCAAGAGACCCAGTACTTC CSGTTGIQETQYF . TRBV29-1 . 13 TRBJ2-5
TGTGCCAGCAGCTTACCCGTCGGACAGGGCCATGGCTACACCTTC CASSLPVGQGHGYTF . TRBV7-2 TRBD1 15 TRBJ1-2
TGTGCCTGGAGTCCTACCTCCTACAATGAGCAGTTCTTC CAWSPTSYNEQFF . TRBV30 . 13 TRBJ2-1
TGCAGCGCAGGGGACAATGATTACGAGCAGTACTTC CSAGDNDYEQYF . TRBV29-1 . 12 TRBJ2-7
TGCGCCAGCAGCCAAGGGGCTAGCGGGGGGGGCAGTTACTACAATGAGCAGTTCTTC CASSQGASGGGSYYNEQFF medium-sized TRBV4-3 TRBD2 19 TRBJ2-1
TGTGCCAGCAGACTAGGGACTAGCGGGGTCAATGAGCAGTTCTTC CASRLGTSGVNEQFF . TRBV27 TRBD2 15 TRBJ2-1
TGCGCCAGCAGCCCAGGTGACAGTTCCTACGAGCAGTACTTC CASSPGDSSYEQYF few TRBV4-1 . 14 TRBJ2-7
TGTGCCAGCAGTTTCCCCTCAGGGGGTTATGGCTACACCTTC CASSFPSGGYGYTF . TRBV27 TRBD1 14 TRBJ1-2
TGTGCCAGCAGCCTGGGGTCAGCGGTAGCCAAAAACATTCAGTACTTC CASSLGSAVAKNIQYF . TRBV5-6 . 16 TRBJ2-4
TGTGCCAGCAGCTTACGTCCTAGCGGAGAGCAGTACTTC CASSLRPSGEQYF few TRBV13 TRBD2 13 TRBJ2-7
TGTGCCAGCAGTGACCCGGGACAGGGGGATGAGCAGTTCTTC CASSDPGQGDEQFF few TRBV2 TRBD1 14 TRBJ2-1
TGCAGCGTTGAGACCAGCTACGAGCAGTACTTC CSVETSYEQYF . TRBV29-1 . 11 TRBJ2-7
TGCGCCAGCACCGGGGCGGGGGCCTTCAATGAGCAGTTCTTC CASTGAGAFNEQFF few TRBV5-1 . 14 TRBJ2-1
TGCGCCAGCAGCCAAGATTTGTCTCTTGATTCACCCCTCCACTTT CASSQDLSLDSPLHF . TRBV4-1 . 15 TRBJ1-6
TGCAGCGTTGTTCAGGGGGACTACGAGCAGTACTTC CSVVQGDYEQYF few TRBV29-1 TRBD1 12 TRBJ2-7
TGCGCCAGCAGCCAAGATCTAGGGCAGCTCAATCAGCCCCAGCATTTT CASSQDLGQLNQPQHF . TRBV4-3 . 16 TRBJ1-5
TGTGCCAGCAGCTTGTATTTGGGGATGAACACTGAAGCTTTCTTT CASSLYLGMNTEAFF . TRBV5-4 . 15 TRBJ1-1
TGCAGCGTTGAAGGGACAGGGGACGGCGAGCAGTACTTC CSVEGTGDGEQYF few TRBV29-1 TRBD1 13 TRBJ2-7
TGTGCCAGCAGCGTGAGGAACTACGAGACCCAGTACTTC CASSVRNYETQYF . TRBV7-9 . 13 TRBJ2-5
TGTGCCAGCAGGAGGGACACGATCACAGATACGCAGTATTTT CASRRDTITDTQYF . TRBV27 . 14 TRBJ2-3
TGCAGCGCGACAGGGGGCAACTATGGCTACACCTTC CSATGGNYGYTF few TRBV29-1 TRBD1 12 TRBJ1-2
TGTGCCAGCAGCTTATCACAGTTTTTCTACGAGCAGTACTTC CASSLSQFFYEQYF . TRBV7-2 . 14 TRBJ2-7
TGTGCCAGCAGTTTGCTAGCGGGAGTTAGCAATGAGCAGTTCTTC CASSLLAGVSNEQFF . TRBV28 TRBD2 15 TRBJ2-1
TGCGCCAGCAGCTTGGGACAGGGGGGCAATCAGCCCCAGCATTTT CASSLGQGGNQPQHF . TRBV5-1 TRBD1 15 TRBJ1-5
TGTGCCAGCAGCTTGGGAGCAGGCAACTCTCAAGAGACCCAGTACTTC CASSLGAGNSQETQYF once TRBV5-6 . 16 TRBJ2-5